This T cell receptor beta chain comes out of a study of prognosis after radiotherapy for stage I lung cancer. This clonotype has ten or more counts. With two-round multiplex PCR, TCR beta CDR3 sequences were amplified from genomic DNA. Gene-specific TRBV and TRBJ primers were used in PCR round one. Each CDR3 protein gets one entry after TCRdb re-called the multiplex PCR reads with MiXCR. The sample yields over 50,000 distinct CDR3 sequences, 30% to 35% seen once. This CDR3 has 19 residues. Germline V lookup: CDR1 KGHDR, CDR2 SFDVKD. Trimming removed 3 bases from V and 0 bases from J; junction bases left unmatched: 7. Imaging by CT and PET/CT found every patient node-negative, and no patient had prior chemotherapy, radiotherapy or other malignancies.

Sample: PBMCs, taken before or after stereotactic body radiation therapy (not recorded which). V and J are TRBV24-1 and TRBJ2-1; 13 nucleotides align to TRBD2. The sequence was obtained from a donor aged 50 or older with non-small cell lung cancer. The CDR3 region has the DNA TGTGCCACCAGTGATCGGACTAGCGGGAGCCCTAGCTCCTACAATGAGCAGTTCTTC. Residues: CATSDRTSGSPSSYNEQFF.